One sample yielded the 14 T cell receptor beta chains listed below, sequenced in a study of cytomegalovirus exposure and HLA in healthy donors. PCR employed 60 Vbeta and 13 Jbeta primers. Assay used: immunoSEQ multiplex PCR; TCRdb lists only in-frame clones, some missing. The sample includes 200,000 to 250,000 clones, over 75% of them seen just once. Sequencing was done on a sample of PBMCs. Receptors originate from a man aged 18 to 30 in good health and CMV-seronegative.

V usage is TRBV5-1 and J usage is TRBJ1-2, with 8 nucleotides matching TRBD1. Per the germline V gene, CDR1 is SGHRS and CDR2 is YFSETQ. This CDR3 is 13 amino acids long. With V trimmed by 5 bases and J by 7 bases, 7 bases remained unmatched. CDR3 sequence reads: CASRLRTGFGYTF. In DNA form, the CDR3 reads TGCGCCAGCAGGCTCAGGACAGGGTTTGGCTACACCTTC. The full variable domain, rest sourced from reference TRBV5-1 and TRBJ1-2, is KAGVTQTPRYLIKTRGQQVTLSCSPISGHRSVSWYQQTPGQGLQFLFEYFSETQRNKGNFPGRFSGRQFSNSRSEMNVSTLELGDSALYLCASRLRTGFGYTFGSGTRLTVV.

This sequence joins TRBV2 and TRBJ2-4; tentatively, D is TRBD2 (5 bases). The germline V gene encodes CDR1 SNHLY and CDR2 FYNNEI. There are 15 residues in the CDR3. V dropped 7 bases and J dropped 0 bases, with 13 bases sitting between them. This CDR3 is CASNPRDLAKNIQYF. CDR3 in DNA: TGTGCCAGCAACCCGAGGGATCTAGCCAAAAACATTCAGTACTTC.

The chain couples TRBV30 to TRBJ2-1, with 10 bases that match TRBD2. This CDR3 spans 16 amino acids. Germline loops: CDR1 GTSNPN, CDR2 SVGIG (reference sequence). The ends lost 0 bases at V and 5 bases at J; junction bases unmatched: 7. The CDR3 region is CAWSVGGAGGDNEQFF. CDR3 nucleotides: TGTGCCTGGAGTGTAGGGGGAGCGGGGGGGGACAATGAGCAGTTCTTC.

This sequence joins TRBV11-2 and TRBJ1-5, with D perhaps matching TRBD1 (6 bases). The CDR3 contains 13 residues. V lost 4 bases, J lost 6 bases, and 10 bases lay in between. CDR1 is SGHAT, CDR2 FQNNGV, per germline. The CDR3 loop is CASSSQQGQPQHF. The CDR3 DNA reads TGTGCCAGCAGCTCTCAACAGGGTCAGCCCCAGCATTTT. Full variable domain (remainder filled in from reference TRBV11-2 and TRBJ1-5): EAGVAQSPRYKIIEKRQSVAFWCNPISGHATLYWYQQILGQGPKLLIQFQNNGVVDDSQLPKDRFSAERLKGVDSTLKIQPAKLEDSAVYLCASSSQQGQPQHFGDGTRLSIL.

The genes are TRBV15 and TRBJ1-4; 7 nucleotides align to TRBD1. V shed 0 bases, J shed 3 bases, and the junction held 4 bases outside the gene matches. Germline V gives CDR1 LNHNV, CDR2 YYDKDF (reference sequence). This CDR3 comprises 16 residues. For the CDR3, the DNA is TGTGCCACCAGCAGAGATCCCAGGGGGTCTAATGAAAAACTGTTTTTT. Its protein is CATSRDPRGSNEKLFF.

The rearrangement joins TRBV6-5 to TRBJ2-2; 8 bases match TRBD2. V shed 0 bases and J 4 bases; nucleotides not matched to a gene: 4. There are 16 residues in the CDR3. Germline lookup yields CDR1 MNHEY and CDR2 SVGAGI. The CDR3 sequence is CASSYSTSGGTGELFF. CDR3 coding DNA: TGTGCCAGCAGTTACTCTACGAGCGGGGGCACCGGGGAGCTGTTTTTT.

The chain is built from TRBV2 and TRBJ1-4; D is perhaps TRBD1 (5 bases). From germline, CDR1 is SNHLY and CDR2 FYNNEI. The CDR3 spans 15 residues. The germline V and J ends were trimmed by 6 bases and 3 bases, with 14 bases remaining between them. CDR3 sequence (DNA): TGTGCCAGCAGACAGGAGACAGCCTCTAATGAAAAACTGTTTTTT. The encoded protein is CASRQETASNEKLFF.

This chain connects TRBV18 to TRBJ1-5; 12 positions match TRBD1. Germline trimming cut 0 bases from V and 1 base from J; bases unmatched to any gene: 7. This CDR3 region has 19 residues. Germline lookup yields CDR1 KGHSH and CDR2 LQKENI. CDR3 DNA sequence: TGTGCCAGCTCACCACCGGGACAGGGGGCGCATATAAGCAATCAGCCCCAGCATTTT. Translated, it gives CASSPPGQGAHISNQPQHF.

The sample holds one count of this clone. J is TRBJ2-1 and V is TRBV11-3, with TRBD2 matching 12 bases. Looked up from germline, CDR1 is SGHNT and CDR2 is YENEEA. After removal of 5 bases from V and 8 bases from J, the junction contained 7 bases not matched to a gene. The CDR3 length is 15 residues. CDR3 in DNA: TGTGCCAGCAGCGAGAGGACTAGCGGGGAATATGAGCAGTTCTTC. Translated: CASSERTSGEYEQFF.

A single count supports this clone. The rearrangement links TRBV27 to TRBJ2-1; no clear D gene. Trimming pared 4 bases from V and 4 bases from J, leaving 8 bases between. The CDR3 is 13 amino acids. Germline lookup yields CDR1 MNHEY and CDR2 SMNVEV (reference sequence). CDR3 residues: CASSSIEYNEQFF. The CDR3 coding sequence is TGTGCCAGCAGTTCAATAGAATACAATGAGCAGTTCTTC.

V usage is TRBV7-9 and J usage is TRBJ2-7, with D tentatively TRBD1 (6 bases). Germline lookup yields CDR1 SEHNR and CDR2 FQNEAQ (reference sequence). V was cut by 4 bases and J by 3 bases, with 13 bases left in between. CDR3 length equals 14 residues. The CDR3 loop reads CASSSPEDSYEQYF. The CDR3 bases are TGTGCCAGCAGCTCGCCTGAGGACAGCTACGAGCAGTACTTC.

J is TRBJ1-5 and V is TRBV27, with D perhaps matching TRBD1 (6 bases). Trimming pared 1 base from V and 2 bases from J, leaving 12 bases between. Germline CDR1 MNHEY, CDR2 SMNVEV (reference sequence). This CDR3 has 16 residues. CDR3 protein: CASSLYQGGGNQPQHF. DNA of the CDR3: TGTGCCAGCAGTTTATACCAAGGGGGAGGCAATCAGCCCCAGCATTTT.

The rearrangement uses TRBV4-3 and TRBJ2-1; 9 positions match TRBD2. Per germline, CDR1 LGHNA and CDR2 YSLEER. The CDR3 consists of 16 residues. V gave up 3 bases and J gave up 6 bases; unmatched junction bases: 9. The chain's CDR3 is CASSHYVAGGGNEQFF. The CDR3, as DNA: TGCGCCAGCAGCCACTACGTCGCGGGGGGGGGCAATGAGCAGTTCTTC.

A note on this clone: The same CDR3 is also encoded by other DNA sequences in this sample. The CDR3 DNA reads as TGTGCCAGCAGCTTAGGACTAGCGGGGACAGATACGCAGTATTTT. Translated: CASSLGLAGTDTQYF. The chain is built from TRBV7-3 and TRBJ2-3; 12 bases line up with TRBD2. The CDR3 has 15 amino acids. V was pared by 2 bases and J by 3 bases, with 0 bases of the junction left unmatched. The germline V gene has CDR1 SGHTA and CDR2 FQGTGA.